This is a list of T cell receptor beta chains from one sample in a study of cytomegalovirus exposure and HLA in healthy donors. The method was immunoSEQ multiplex PCR; TCRdb's version includes in-frame clones alone and lacks a portion of them. There are around 55,000 clones in the sample; approximately 92% occur only once, and less than 4% lies in the top ten. Specimen: PBMCs. The source is a man aged 18 to 29 in good health and CMV-seronegative. The CDR3 runs from the conserved cysteine through the conserved F or W. Each record gives: CDR3 DNA, CDR3 protein, J gene, V gene, D gene, clone size, CDR3 length. The D gene is left open where the match is weak. Size values are once, few and many counts, or a class for expanded clones, and some rows have none.

DNA: TGTGCCAGCAGTGATTCCTCCGGGACTAGCGGGAGCTTAAGCACAGATACGCAGTATTTT
CDR3: CASSDSSGTSGSLSTDTQYF
J: TRBJ2-3
V: TRBV6-1
D: TRBD2
size: NA
length: 20

DNA: TGTGCCAGCCCCGCGAGGAACACCGGGGAGCTGTTTTTT
CDR3: CASPARNTGELFF
J: TRBJ2-2
V: TRBV19
D: NA
size: once
length: 13

DNA: TGTGCCAGCAGCCCCCGACTAGCCAATGAGCAGTTCTTC
CDR3: CASSPRLANEQFF
J: TRBJ2-1
V: TRBV13
D: TRBD2
size: NA
length: 13

DNA: TGTGCCAGCTCATTCGGGGGTGATGAGCAGTTCTTC
CDR3: CASSFGGDEQFF
J: TRBJ2-1
V: TRBV18
D: NA
size: NA
length: 12

DNA: TGTGCCAGCTCACCGCCGGGACAGGGCCAGTACGAGCAGTACTTC
CDR3: CASSPPGQGQYEQYF
J: TRBJ2-7
V: TRBV18
D: TRBD1
size: NA
length: 15

DNA: TGTGCCAGTCGACGAGAAGGGGGCAGGGGGATTTACGAGCAGTACTTC
CDR3: CASRREGGRGIYEQYF
J: TRBJ2-7
V: TRBV19
D: TRBD1
size: NA
length: 16

DNA: TGTGCCAGTAATCCGACTAGCCGGAGGGGGTACAATGAGCAGTTCTTC
CDR3: CASNPTSRRGYNEQFF
J: TRBJ2-1
V: TRBV19
D: NA
size: NA
length: 16

DNA: TGTGCCAGCAGTTCATCCCTTGGACTAGCGGGAGTCACAGATACGCAGTATTTT
CDR3: CASSSSLGLAGVTDTQYF
J: TRBJ2-3
V: TRBV28
D: TRBD2
size: few
length: 18

DNA: TGCGCCAGCAGTAACGGGACAGGGGTTAACACTGAAGCTTTCTTT
CDR3: CASSNGTGVNTEAFF
J: TRBJ1-1
V: TRBV10-2
D: TRBD1
size: once
length: 15

DNA: TGTGCCAGCACACTAGCGGGAGAGACAGATACGCAGTATTTT
CDR3: CASTLAGETDTQYF
J: TRBJ2-3
V: TRBV6-5
D: TRBD2
size: NA
length: 14

DNA: TGTGCCAGCAGTCGGATGGGAGTGCACGAGCAGTACTTC
CDR3: CASSRMGVHEQYF
J: TRBJ2-7
V: TRBV6-5
D: NA
size: NA
length: 13

DNA: TGTGCCAGCAGGCCTACCCCGGGACTAGGTCGAGAGACCCAGTACTTC
CDR3: CASRPTPGLGRETQYF
J: TRBJ2-5
V: TRBV11-2
D: TRBD2
size: NA
length: 16

DNA: TGTGCCAGCAGCCCGCAGGCAGGCCAAGAGACCCAGTACTTC
CDR3: CASSPQAGQETQYF
J: TRBJ2-5
V: TRBV5-5
D: NA
size: NA
length: 14

DNA: TGTGCCATCAGTGAGAGGGGCGTTGTGACTGAAGCTTTCTTT
CDR3: CAISERGVVTEAFF
J: TRBJ1-1
V: TRBV10-3
D: NA
size: NA
length: 14

DNA: TGTGCCTCAGGGGCTCGGGACGAGCAGTACTTC
CDR3: CASGARDEQYF
J: TRBJ2-7
V: TRBV10-3
D: NA
size: NA
length: 11

DNA: TGTGCCAGCAGTTTGACTAGCGGGACCTACGAGCAGTACTTC
CDR3: CASSLTSGTYEQYF
J: TRBJ2-7
V: TRBV2
D: TRBD2
size: NA
length: 14

DNA: TGTGCCAGCAGCCGAGGGCCCGAGCAGTACTTC
CDR3: CASSRGPEQYF
J: TRBJ2-7
V: TRBV4-2
D: NA
size: NA
length: 11

DNA: TGTGCCAGCAGCTTGTGGGACAGGGGCAATCAGCCCCAGCATTTT
CDR3: CASSLWDRGNQPQHF
J: TRBJ1-5
V: TRBV5-6
D: TRBD1
size: NA
length: 15

DNA: TGCGCCAGCAGTGGGACTAGCGGCCCCGGGGAGCTGTTTTTT
CDR3: CASSGTSGPGELFF
J: TRBJ2-2
V: TRBV10-2
D: TRBD2
size: NA
length: 14

DNA: TGCGCCAGCAGCTTGGGTCAGGGTTCTATCGAGCAGTACTTC
CDR3: CASSLGQGSIEQYF
J: TRBJ2-7
V: TRBV5-1
D: NA
size: NA
length: 14

DNA: TGTGCCAGCTCACCAAGGACAGAGGGGGCTGCTGAAGCTTTCTTT
CDR3: CASSPRTEGAAEAFF
J: TRBJ1-1
V: TRBV18
D: TRBD1
size: NA
length: 15

DNA: TGTGCCAGCGCCACTAGCGCTTCTTTCCATGAGCAGTTCTTC
CDR3: CASATSASFHEQFF
J: TRBJ2-1
V: TRBV27
D: TRBD2
size: NA
length: 14

DNA: TGTGCCAGCAGCGTTGATGAGGGAGGTCATGGCTACACCTTC
CDR3: CASSVDEGGHGYTF
J: TRBJ1-2
V: TRBV7-9
D: NA
size: once
length: 14

DNA: TGTGCCAGCAGCCATCCCCGGCTAGCGGGAGGGAGCTCCTACAATGAGCAGTTCTTC
CDR3: CASSHPRLAGGSSYNEQFF
J: TRBJ2-1
V: TRBV7-8
D: TRBD2
size: NA
length: 19

DNA: TGCGCCAGCAGCTCCACCCAGGACAGTGAAGCTTTCTTT
CDR3: CASSSTQDSEAFF
J: TRBJ1-1
V: TRBV5-1
D: NA
size: NA
length: 13

DNA: TGTGCCAGCAGCTTATGGGCAGTGAGCACAGATACGCAGTATTTT
CDR3: CASSLWAVSTDTQYF
J: TRBJ2-3
V: TRBV13
D: NA
size: NA
length: 15

DNA: TGTGCCAGCGGAGGACAGAGCGTCGCCACTGAAGCTTTCTTT
CDR3: CASGGQSVATEAFF
J: TRBJ1-1
V: TRBV28
D: NA
size: NA
length: 14

DNA: TGCAGCGTTGAAGGGTTAGGCGGGAGTCCCTACAATGAGCAGTTCTTC
CDR3: CSVEGLGGSPYNEQFF
J: TRBJ2-1
V: TRBV29-1
D: TRBD2
size: NA
length: 16

DNA: TGTGCCAGCAGTTTCGGACAAGGCAATCAGCCCCAGCATTTT
CDR3: CASSFGQGNQPQHF
J: TRBJ1-5
V: TRBV27
D: NA
size: NA
length: 14

DNA: TGCAGCGTTGCTAGCGATACGGGCTACACCTTC
CDR3: CSVASDTGYTF
J: TRBJ1-2
V: TRBV29-1
D: NA
size: NA
length: 11

DNA: TGTGCCAGCAGTGGGGGGCAGAGAATCCATGAGCAGTTCTTC
CDR3: CASSGGQRIHEQFF
J: TRBJ2-1
V: TRBV2
D: NA
size: NA
length: 14

DNA: TGTGCCAGCTCCCCCTCGGGAGACAATCCTGGAAACACCATATATTTT
CDR3: CASSPSGDNPGNTIYF
J: TRBJ1-3
V: TRBV18
D: NA
size: NA
length: 16

DNA: TGTGCCAGCAGCCACGGACTAGCGGGAGACTACGAGCAGTACTTC
CDR3: CASSHGLAGDYEQYF
J: TRBJ2-7
V: TRBV11-3
D: TRBD2
size: NA
length: 15

DNA: TGTGCCAGCAGTTTAGGGGCCTACCAGCCCCAGCATTTT
CDR3: CASSLGAYQPQHF
J: TRBJ1-5
V: TRBV6-5
D: NA
size: NA
length: 13

DNA: TGTGCCAGCAAAGTGGTCAGGGGGGTCTACGAGCAGTACTTC
CDR3: CASKVVRGVYEQYF
J: TRBJ2-7
V: TRBV2
D: NA
size: NA
length: 14

DNA: TGTGCCAGCAGCGCCCCCGGGATTCCAGTGGCTTTCTTT
CDR3: CASSAPGIPVAFF
J: TRBJ1-1
V: TRBV9
D: NA
size: NA
length: 13

DNA: TGTGCCAGCAGCTCGGGACACCGGGAAAAGATTGGCTACACCTTC
CDR3: CASSSGHREKIGYTF
J: TRBJ1-2
V: TRBV5-4
D: NA
size: NA
length: 15

DNA: TGTGCCAGCAGATATACTAGCGGGAATTACAATGAGCAGTTCTTC
CDR3: CASRYTSGNYNEQFF
J: TRBJ2-1
V: TRBV7-8
D: TRBD2
size: once
length: 15

DNA: TGCGCCAGCAGCGCTAGCGGAAATGAGCAGTTCTTC
CDR3: CASSASGNEQFF
J: TRBJ2-1
V: TRBV5-1
D: TRBD2
size: NA
length: 12

DNA: TGTGCCAGCAGTTACTCCGGGACAGGGAACACTGAAGCTTTCTTT
CDR3: CASSYSGTGNTEAFF
J: TRBJ1-1
V: TRBV28
D: TRBD1
size: NA
length: 15

DNA: TGTGCCAGTAGTTGGGCGGGGGCGCAGGAGCAGTACTTC
CDR3: CASSWAGAQEQYF
J: TRBJ2-7
V: TRBV19
D: NA
size: NA
length: 13

DNA: TGTGCCAGCAGCCTGGGACTAGCGGGAAATGAGCAGTTCTTC
CDR3: CASSLGLAGNEQFF
J: TRBJ2-1
V: TRBV7-2
D: TRBD2
size: NA
length: 14

DNA: TGTGCCAGCAGTGCGACAGAGATGAACACTGAAGCTTTCTTT
CDR3: CASSATEMNTEAFF
J: TRBJ1-1
V: TRBV28
D: NA
size: once
length: 14

DNA: TGTGCCAGCAGCACCGGAGGGACTTTCTATTCCTACGAGCAGTACTTC
CDR3: CASSTGGTFYSYEQYF
J: TRBJ2-7
V: TRBV5-5
D: NA
size: once
length: 16

DNA: TGTGCCACCAGCAACCAGGGAAATGAGCAGTTCTTC
CDR3: CATSNQGNEQFF
J: TRBJ2-1
V: TRBV15
D: NA
size: NA
length: 12

DNA: TGTGCCAGCAGCTTAGAAGTCGGGGAGACCCAGTACTTC
CDR3: CASSLEVGETQYF
J: TRBJ2-5
V: TRBV11-3
D: NA
size: NA
length: 13

DNA: TGTGCCAGCAGCGGCCGGGACAGGGGGGGGGAGCAGTACTTC
CDR3: CASSGRDRGGEQYF
J: TRBJ2-7
V: TRBV9
D: TRBD1
size: NA
length: 14

DNA: TGTGCCAGCAGCGTCCACGGGACAGGGGTCGTCGAGCAGTTCTTC
CDR3: CASSVHGTGVVEQFF
J: TRBJ2-1
V: TRBV7-3
D: TRBD1
size: NA
length: 15

DNA: TGTGCCAGCAGCGTAGCCCCATCCAGATCTGGAAACACCATATATTTT
CDR3: CASSVAPSRSGNTIYF
J: TRBJ1-3
V: TRBV9
D: NA
size: NA
length: 16

DNA: TGTGCCAGCAGTGTTTTAACAGGGTCCTCCTACGAGCAGTACTTC
CDR3: CASSVLTGSSYEQYF
J: TRBJ2-7
V: TRBV6-1
D: NA
size: few
length: 15

DNA: TGTGCCAGCAGTTTAGATCGTCGGTGGGCAGAACTCACAGATACGCAGTATTTT
CDR3: CASSLDRRWAELTDTQYF
J: TRBJ2-3
V: TRBV28
D: NA
size: NA
length: 18

DNA: TGTGCCAGCAGTGAATATGCCGGTACCTACGAGCAGTACTTC
CDR3: CASSEYAGTYEQYF
J: TRBJ2-7
V: TRBV25-1
D: NA
size: NA
length: 14

DNA: TGTGCCAGCAGTTATTCGAGGGAGCAGTACTTC
CDR3: CASSYSREQYF
J: TRBJ2-7
V: TRBV6-5
D: NA
size: NA
length: 11

DNA: TGTGCCATCAGCCCGGGGGTGGGGGACGGAACAGATACGCAGTATTTT
CDR3: CAISPGVGDGTDTQYF
J: TRBJ2-3
V: TRBV10-3
D: NA
size: once
length: 16

DNA: TGTGCCAGCAGGATGCCGGGACTAGCGGGAGGAGAGCAGTTCTTC
CDR3: CASRMPGLAGGEQFF
J: TRBJ2-1
V: TRBV7-2
D: TRBD2
size: NA
length: 15

DNA: TGCGCCAGCAGCCCAGGACAGAACACTGAAGCTTTCTTT
CDR3: CASSPGQNTEAFF
J: TRBJ1-1
V: TRBV4-1
D: NA
size: NA
length: 13